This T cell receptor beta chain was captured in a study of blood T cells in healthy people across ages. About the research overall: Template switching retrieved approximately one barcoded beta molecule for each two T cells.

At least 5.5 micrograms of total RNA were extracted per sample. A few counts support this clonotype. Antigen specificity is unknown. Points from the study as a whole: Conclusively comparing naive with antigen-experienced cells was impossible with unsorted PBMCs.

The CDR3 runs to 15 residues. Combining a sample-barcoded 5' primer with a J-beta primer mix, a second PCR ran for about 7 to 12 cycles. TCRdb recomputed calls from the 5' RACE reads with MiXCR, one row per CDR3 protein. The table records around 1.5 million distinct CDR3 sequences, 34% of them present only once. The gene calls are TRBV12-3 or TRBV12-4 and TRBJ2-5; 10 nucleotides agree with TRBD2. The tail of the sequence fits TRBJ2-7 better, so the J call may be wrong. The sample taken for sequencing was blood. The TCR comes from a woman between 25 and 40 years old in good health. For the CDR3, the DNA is TGTGCCAGCAGTTTTGAGCTAGCGGGAGCTTTCGAGCAGTACTTC. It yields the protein CASSFELAGAFEQYF.